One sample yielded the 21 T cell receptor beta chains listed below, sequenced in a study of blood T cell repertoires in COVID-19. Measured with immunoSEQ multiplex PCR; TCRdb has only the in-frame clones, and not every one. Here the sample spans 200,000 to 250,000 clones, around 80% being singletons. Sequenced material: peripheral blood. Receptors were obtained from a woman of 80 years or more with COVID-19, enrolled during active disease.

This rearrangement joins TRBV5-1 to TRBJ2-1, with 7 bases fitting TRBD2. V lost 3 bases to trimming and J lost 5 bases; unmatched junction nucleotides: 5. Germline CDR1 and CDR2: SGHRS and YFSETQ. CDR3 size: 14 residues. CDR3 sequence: CASSWESGNNEQFF. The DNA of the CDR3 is TGCGCCAGCAGCTGGGAAAGCGGGAACAATGAGCAGTTCTTC.

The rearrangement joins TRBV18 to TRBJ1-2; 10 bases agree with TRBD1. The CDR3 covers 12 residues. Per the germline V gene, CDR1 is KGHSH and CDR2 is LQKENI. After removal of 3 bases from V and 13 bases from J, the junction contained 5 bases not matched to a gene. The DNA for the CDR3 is TGTGCCAGCTCACCGGACAGGGGGGCCTTCACCTTC. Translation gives CASSPDRGAFTF.

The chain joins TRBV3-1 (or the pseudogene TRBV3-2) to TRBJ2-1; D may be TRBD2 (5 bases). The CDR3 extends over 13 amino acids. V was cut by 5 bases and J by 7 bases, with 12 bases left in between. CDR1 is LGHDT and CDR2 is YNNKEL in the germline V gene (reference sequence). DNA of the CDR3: TGTGCCAGCAGCTCTAGCTTAGTAAATGAGCAGTTCTTC. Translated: CASSSSLVNEQFF.

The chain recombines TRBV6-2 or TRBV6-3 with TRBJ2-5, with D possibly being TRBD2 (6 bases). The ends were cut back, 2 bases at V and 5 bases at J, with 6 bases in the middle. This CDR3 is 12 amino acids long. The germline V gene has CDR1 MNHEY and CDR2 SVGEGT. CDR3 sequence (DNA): TGTGCCAGCAGTTACACTAGCGAGACCCAGTACTTC. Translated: CASSYTSETQYF.

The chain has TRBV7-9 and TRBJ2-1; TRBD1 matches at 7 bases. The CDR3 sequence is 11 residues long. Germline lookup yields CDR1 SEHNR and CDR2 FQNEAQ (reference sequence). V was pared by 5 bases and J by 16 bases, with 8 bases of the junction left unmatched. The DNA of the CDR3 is TGTGCCAGCAGCGATCAGGGGGTTCAATTCTTC. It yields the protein CASSDQGVQFF.

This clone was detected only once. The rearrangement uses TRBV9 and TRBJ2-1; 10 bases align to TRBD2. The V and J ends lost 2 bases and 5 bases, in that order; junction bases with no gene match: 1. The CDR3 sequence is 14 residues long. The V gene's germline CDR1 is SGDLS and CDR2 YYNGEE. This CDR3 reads CASSVGLADNEQFF. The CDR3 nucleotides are TGTGCCAGCAGCGTTGGACTAGCGGACAATGAGCAGTTCTTC.

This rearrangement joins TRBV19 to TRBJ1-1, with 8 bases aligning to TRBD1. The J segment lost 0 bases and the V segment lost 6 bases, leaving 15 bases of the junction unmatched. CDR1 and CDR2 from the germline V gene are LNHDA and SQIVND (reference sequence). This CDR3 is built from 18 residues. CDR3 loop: CASSRGLGQRLMNTEAFF. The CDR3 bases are TGTGCCAGTAGCAGGGGGCTCGGACAGAGACTAATGAACACTGAAGCTTTCTTT. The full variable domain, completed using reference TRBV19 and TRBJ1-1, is DGGITQSPKYLFRKEGQNVTLSCEQNLNHDAMYWYRQDPGQGLRLIYYSQIVNDFQKGDIAEGYSVSREKKESFPLTVTSAQKNPTAFYLCASSRGLGQRLMNTEAFFGQGTRLTVV.

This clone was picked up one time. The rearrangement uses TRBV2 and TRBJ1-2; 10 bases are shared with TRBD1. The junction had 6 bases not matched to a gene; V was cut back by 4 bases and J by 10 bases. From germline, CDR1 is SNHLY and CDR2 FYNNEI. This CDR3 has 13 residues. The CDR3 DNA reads TGTGCCAGCAGTGGGACAGGGGGGTTCGACTACACCTTC. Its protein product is CASSGTGGFDYTF. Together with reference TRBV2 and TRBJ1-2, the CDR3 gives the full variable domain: EPEVTQTPSHQVTQMGQEVILRCVPISNHLYFYWYRQILGQKVEFLVSFYNNEISEKSEIFDDQFSVERPDGSNFTLKIRSTKLEDSAMYFCASSGTGGFDYTFGSGTRLTVV.

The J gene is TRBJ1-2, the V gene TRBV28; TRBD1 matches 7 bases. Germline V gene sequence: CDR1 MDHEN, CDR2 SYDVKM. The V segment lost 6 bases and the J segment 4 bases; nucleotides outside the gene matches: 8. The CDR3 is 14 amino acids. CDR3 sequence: CASRTGQATYGYTF. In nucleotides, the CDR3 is TGTGCCAGCAGAACAGGACAGGCTACCTATGGCTACACCTTC.

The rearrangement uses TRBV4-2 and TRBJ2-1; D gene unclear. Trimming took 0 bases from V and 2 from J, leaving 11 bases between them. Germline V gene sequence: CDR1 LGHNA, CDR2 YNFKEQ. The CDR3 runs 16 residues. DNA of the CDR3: TGTGCCAGCAGCCAAGATCCCCACAGAACCTACAATGAGCAGTTCTTC. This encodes CASSQDPHRTYNEQFF.

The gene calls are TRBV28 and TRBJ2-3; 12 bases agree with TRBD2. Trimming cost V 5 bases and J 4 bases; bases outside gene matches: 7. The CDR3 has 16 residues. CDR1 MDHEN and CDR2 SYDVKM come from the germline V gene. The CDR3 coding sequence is TGTGCCAGCAGTCCTCTGCTAGCGGGAGGGTCAGATACGCAGTATTTT. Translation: CASSPLLAGGSDTQYF.

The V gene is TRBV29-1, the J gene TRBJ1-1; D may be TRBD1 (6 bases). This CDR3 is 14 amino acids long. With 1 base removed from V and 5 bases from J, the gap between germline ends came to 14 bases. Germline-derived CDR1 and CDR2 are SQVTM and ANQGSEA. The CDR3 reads CSVEAQGMGTEAFF. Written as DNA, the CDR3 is TGCAGCGTTGAAGCCCAGGGGATGGGAACTGAAGCTTTCTTT.

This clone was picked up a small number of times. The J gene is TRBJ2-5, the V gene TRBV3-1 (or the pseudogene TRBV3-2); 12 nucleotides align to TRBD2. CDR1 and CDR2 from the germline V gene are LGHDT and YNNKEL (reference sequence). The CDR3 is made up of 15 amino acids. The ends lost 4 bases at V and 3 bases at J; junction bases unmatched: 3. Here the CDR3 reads CASSLGLAGKETQYF. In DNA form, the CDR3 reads TGTGCCAGCAGCCTCGGACTAGCGGGAAAAGAGACCCAGTACTTC.

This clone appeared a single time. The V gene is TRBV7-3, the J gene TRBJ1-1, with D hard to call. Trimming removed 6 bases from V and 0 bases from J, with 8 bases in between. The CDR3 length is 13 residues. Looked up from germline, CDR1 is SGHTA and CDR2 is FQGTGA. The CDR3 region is CASSPAVNTEAFF. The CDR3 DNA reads TGTGCCAGCAGTCCAGCGGTGAACACTGAAGCTTTCTTT.

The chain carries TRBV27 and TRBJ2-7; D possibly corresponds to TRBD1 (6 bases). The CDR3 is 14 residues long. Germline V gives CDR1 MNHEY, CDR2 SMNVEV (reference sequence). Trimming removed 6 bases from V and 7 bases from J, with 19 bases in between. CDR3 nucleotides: TGTGCCAGCAGGCCAGCCACCCGTACAGGGGAGCAGTACTTC. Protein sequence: CASRPATRTGEQYF.

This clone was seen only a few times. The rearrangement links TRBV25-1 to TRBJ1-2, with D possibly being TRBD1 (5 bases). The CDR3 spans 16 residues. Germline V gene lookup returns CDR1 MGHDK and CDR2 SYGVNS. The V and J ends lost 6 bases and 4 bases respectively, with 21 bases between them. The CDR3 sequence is CASSNLGEGAGYGYTF. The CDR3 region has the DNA TGTGCCAGCAGCAATTTGGGGGAGGGCGCCGGCTATGGCTACACCTTC.

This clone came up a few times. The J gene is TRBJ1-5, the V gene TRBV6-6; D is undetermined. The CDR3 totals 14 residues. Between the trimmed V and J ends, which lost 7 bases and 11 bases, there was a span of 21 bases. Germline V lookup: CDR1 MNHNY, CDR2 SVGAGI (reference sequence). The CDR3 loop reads CASTAEGQRESQHF. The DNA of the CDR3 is TGTGCCAGCACCGCCGAGGGCCAACGGGAGTCCCAGCATTTT.

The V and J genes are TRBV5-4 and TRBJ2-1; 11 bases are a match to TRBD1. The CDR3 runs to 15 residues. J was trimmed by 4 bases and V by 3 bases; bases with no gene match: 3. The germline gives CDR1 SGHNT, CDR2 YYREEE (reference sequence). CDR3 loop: CASSSGQGAYNEQFF. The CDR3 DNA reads TGTGCCAGCAGCTCCGGACAGGGGGCTTACAATGAGCAGTTCTTC.

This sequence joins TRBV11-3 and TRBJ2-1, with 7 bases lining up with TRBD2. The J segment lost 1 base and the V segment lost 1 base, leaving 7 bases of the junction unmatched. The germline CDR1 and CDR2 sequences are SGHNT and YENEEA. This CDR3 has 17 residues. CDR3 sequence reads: CASSLVVGGPSYNEQFF. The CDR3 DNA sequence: TGTGCCAGCAGCTTAGTAGTGGGAGGGCCGTCCTACAATGAGCAGTTCTTC.

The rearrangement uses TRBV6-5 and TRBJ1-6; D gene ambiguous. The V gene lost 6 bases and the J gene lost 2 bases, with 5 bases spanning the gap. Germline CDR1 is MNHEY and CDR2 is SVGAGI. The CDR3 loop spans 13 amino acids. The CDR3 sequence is CASRETYNSPLHF. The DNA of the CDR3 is TGTGCCAGCAGAGAGACCTATAATTCACCCCTCCACTTT.

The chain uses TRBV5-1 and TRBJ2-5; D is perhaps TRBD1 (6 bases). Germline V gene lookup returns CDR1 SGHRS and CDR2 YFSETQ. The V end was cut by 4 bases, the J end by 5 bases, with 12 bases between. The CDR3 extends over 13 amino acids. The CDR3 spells CASSEQGSETQYF. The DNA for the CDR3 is TGCGCCAGCAGCGAACAGGGCAGCGAGACCCAGTACTTC.